These 10 T cell receptor beta chains came from one sample sequenced in a study of blood T cell repertoires in COVID-19. Only in-frame clones appear in the TCRdb table, and some are missing; sequencing was by immunoSEQ multiplex PCR. The sample consists of hundreds of thousands of clones, roughly 84% of them appearing once. Sample: peripheral blood. The receptor set was obtained from a woman older than 75 with active or convalescent COVID-19.

This sequence joins TRBV2 and TRBJ1-2; 7 positions agree with TRBD1. Germline CDR1 and CDR2: SNHLY and FYNNEI. The trim removed 3 bases at V and 7 bases at J, leaving 11 bases unmatched. The CDR3 runs 15 residues. CDR3 bases: TGTGCCAGCAGTGAGCGGAGGGGGCAGGCATTTGGCTACACCTTC. This codes for CASSERRGQAFGYTF.

CDR3 in DNA: TGTGCCAGCAGTGAGGGACAGCTAAAGTCCTACGAGCAGTACTTC. As protein: CASSEGQLKSYEQYF. V usage is TRBV2 and J usage is TRBJ2-7, with 7 bases that match TRBD1. V lost 3 bases and J lost 1; bases outside the gene matches: 6. The CDR3 extends over 15 amino acids. CDR1 is SNHLY, CDR2 FYNNEI, per germline.

The J gene is TRBJ1-2, the V gene TRBV4-3; 10 bases match TRBD1. CDR3 length equals 16 residues. Germline V gene data show CDR1 as LGHNA and CDR2 as YSLEER. V was pared by 4 bases and J by 4 bases, with 9 bases of the junction left unmatched. This chain's CDR3 is CASSPSGTGEAYGYTF. CDR3 sequence (DNA): TGCGCCAGCAGCCCCTCCGGGACAGGGGAGGCCTATGGCTACACCTTC.

This rearrangement joins TRBV7-9 to TRBJ2-1; 9 bases map to TRBD1. This CDR3 has 15 residues. The germline gives CDR1 SEHNR, CDR2 FQNEAQ (reference sequence). The V segment lost 3 bases and the J segment 4 bases; nucleotides outside the gene matches: 4. CDR3 bases: TGTGCCAGCAGCTTTACGGGACAGGGATACAATGAGCAGTTCTTC. Translating gives CASSFTGQGYNEQFF.

The chain couples TRBV24-1 to TRBJ2-2, with D hard to call. The germline V gene has CDR1 KGHDR and CDR2 SFDVKD. The CDR3 is 14 amino acids. Trimming removed 3 bases at V and 2 bases at J, with 6 bases between. This chain's CDR3 is CATSDPSNTGELFF. In DNA form, the CDR3 reads TGTGCCACCAGTGATCCTAGTAACACCGGGGAGCTGTTTTTT.

The V and J genes are TRBV4-1 and TRBJ1-6; unclear D gene. CDR1 is MGHRA, CDR2 YSYEKL, per germline. The CDR3 is 17 residues long. Trimming took 1 base from V and 0 from J, leaving 10 bases between them. This CDR3 reads CASSQGKQSSYNSPLHF. In nucleotides, the CDR3 is TGCGCCAGCAGCCAAGGAAAACAGAGCTCCTATAATTCACCCCTCCACTTT.

The V call is TRBV28, the J call TRBJ1-4, with 9 bases aligning to TRBD1. V gave up 11 bases and J gave up 7 bases; unmatched junction bases: 11. The CDR3 loop spans 14 amino acids. Germline V gene data show CDR1 as MDHEN and CDR2 as SYDVKM. The chain's CDR3 is CASKQGALSEKLFF. The CDR3, as DNA: TGTGCCTCCAAACAGGGGGCGCTGAGTGAAAAACTGTTTTTT.

The DNA for the CDR3 is TGTGCCAGCAGTTTAAACTGGAGGACTGAAGCTTTCTTT. Its translation: CASSLNWRTEAFF. The rearrangement links TRBV27 to TRBJ1-1; D is undetermined. The V gene's germline CDR1 is MNHEY and CDR2 SMNVEV (reference sequence). The CDR3 has 13 amino acids. V was shortened by 2 bases and J by 5 bases, with 9 bases between the two germline ends.

The rearrangement uses TRBV4-1 and TRBJ2-1; 9 bases align to TRBD1. This CDR3 comprises 16 residues. V lost 7 bases, J lost 0 bases, and 7 bases stayed unmatched. Germline V gene sequence: CDR1 MGHRA, CDR2 YSYEKL. The CDR3 DNA reads TGCGCCAGCACCTCGACAGGGGGAAGCTCCTACAATGAGCAGTTCTTC. Its protein product is CASTSTGGSSYNEQFF.

The chain joins TRBV2 to TRBJ2-1, with TRBD1 as a possible D gene (5 bases). The CDR3 spans 13 residues. Germline-derived CDR1 and CDR2 are SNHLY and FYNNEI. This CDR3 reads CAGARAEYNEQFF. In nucleotides, the CDR3 is TGTGCAGGGGCACGGGCTGAGTACAATGAGCAGTTCTTC. The full variable domain, completed using reference TRBV2 and TRBJ2-1, is EPEVTQTPSHQVTQMGQEVILRCVPISNHLYFYWYRQILGQKVEFLVSFYNNEISEKSEIFDDQFSVERPDGSNFTLKIRSTKLEDSAMYFCAGARAEYNEQFFGPGTRLTVL.